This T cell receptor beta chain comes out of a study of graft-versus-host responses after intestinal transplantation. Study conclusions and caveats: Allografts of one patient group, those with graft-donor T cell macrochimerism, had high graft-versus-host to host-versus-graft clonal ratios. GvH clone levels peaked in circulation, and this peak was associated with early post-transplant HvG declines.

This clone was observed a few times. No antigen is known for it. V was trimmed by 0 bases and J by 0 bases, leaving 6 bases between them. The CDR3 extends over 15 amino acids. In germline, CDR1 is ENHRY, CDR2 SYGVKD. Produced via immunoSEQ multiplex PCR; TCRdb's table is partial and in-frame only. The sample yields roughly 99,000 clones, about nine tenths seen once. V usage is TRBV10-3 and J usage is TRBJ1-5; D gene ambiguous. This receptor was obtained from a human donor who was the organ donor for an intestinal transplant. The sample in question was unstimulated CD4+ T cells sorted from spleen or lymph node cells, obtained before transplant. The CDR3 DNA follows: TGTGCCATCAGTGAGTCGGCAGTTAGCAATCAGCCCCAGCATTTT. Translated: CAISESAVSNQPQHF.